The 22 T cell receptor beta chains given below trace back to one sample, sequenced in a study of long-term antiretroviral therapy in people with HIV. Runs used v3.0 of the immunoSEQ assay and were done at survey level. Libraries were prepared by immunoSEQ multiplex PCR; TCRdb keeps only in-frame clonotypes and omits some of them. The data contain about 41,000 clones, 94% of them singletons. This material consisted of unsorted PBMCs, taken 9.2 years after starting antiretroviral therapy. The receptor source for this set is a man aged 25-45 years with HIV.

V usage is TRBV4-1 and J usage is TRBJ2-3; D is uncertain. Germline lookup yields CDR1 MGHRA and CDR2 YSYEKL. The CDR3 spans 13 residues. The ends were cut back, 1 base at V and 4 bases at J, with 6 bases in the middle. The CDR3: CASSQGLPDTQYF. In DNA, the CDR3 is TGCGCCAGCAGCCAAGGGTTGCCAGATACGCAGTATTTT.

V usage is TRBV6-1 and J usage is TRBJ2-2; D is ambiguous. The CDR3 has 10 amino acids. CDR1 is MNHNS, CDR2 SASEGT, per germline. Trimming took off 6 bases at V and 7 bases at J, with 3 bases between the two ends. The CDR3 DNA is TGTGCCAGCAGGAGCGGGGAGCTGTTTTTT. Its protein product is CASRSGELFF.

The rearrangement uses TRBV27 and TRBJ2-3, with a possible D match to TRBD1 (5 bases). Germline V gene lookup returns CDR1 MNHEY and CDR2 SMNVEV (reference sequence). This CDR3 spans 12 amino acids. V was clipped by 8 bases and J by 6 bases, with 12 bases between them. The CDR3 DNA reads as TGTGCCAGCGGGGCTGGTGCGGATACGCAGTATTTT. Amino acid sequence: CASGAGADTQYF.

The chain employs TRBV6-5 and TRBJ2-2, with 9 bases identical to TRBD1. After removal of 6 bases from V and 3 bases from J, the junction contained 5 bases not matched to a gene. The CDR3 contains 15 residues. Germline lookup yields CDR1 MNHEY and CDR2 SVGAGI. CDR3 DNA sequence: TGTGCCAGCAGGGGGGGGACAGGGCACACCGGGGAGCTGTTTTTT. Its translation is CASRGGTGHTGELFF.

The chain couples TRBV7-9 to TRBJ2-3; no clear D gene. Per germline, CDR1 SEHNR and CDR2 FQNEAQ (reference sequence). This CDR3 contains 16 residues. V lost 2 bases and J lost 2, with 14 bases in between. CDR3: CASSLWYGQPTDTQYF. CDR3 DNA: TGTGCCAGCAGCTTATGGTACGGGCAACCCACAGATACGCAGTATTTT.

This chain connects TRBV28 to TRBJ2-3; a weak D match, TRBD2 (7 bases). The V and J ends lost 7 bases and 1 base respectively, with 18 bases between them. The CDR3 loop spans 16 amino acids. In germline, CDR1 is MDHEN, CDR2 SYDVKM. CDR3 DNA: TGTGCCAGCACCCTTTGGGGGGGCGAGGGCACAGATACGCAGTATTTT. Translation: CASTLWGGEGTDTQYF.

A remark on this clone: In the same sample, other DNA sequences code for this CDR3. The chain carries TRBV7-9 and TRBJ2-5; TRBD1 aligns across 8 bases. CDR1 and CDR2 (germline): SEHNR, FQNEAQ (reference sequence). V was clipped by 1 base and J by 4 bases; unmatched bases: 5. This CDR3 comprises 15 residues. The CDR3 reads CASSLGTGYGETQYF. CDR3 DNA: TGTGCCAGCAGCTTAGGGACAGGGTATGGAGAGACCCAGTACTTC.

V gene TRBV7-6 combines with J gene TRBJ2-5; 10 bases align to TRBD2. Germline CDR1 and CDR2: SGHVS and FNYEAQ. CDR3 size: 16 residues. The J segment lost 0 bases and the V segment lost 3 bases, leaving 4 bases of the junction unmatched. The DNA of the CDR3 is TGTGCCAGCAGCTTCTCGGGACTAGCGAACCAAGAGACCCAGTACTTC. Protein: CASSFSGLANQETQYF.

V and J are TRBV18 and TRBJ1-5; D is uncertain. Trimming removed 2 bases at V and 0 bases at J, with 14 bases between. The CDR3 runs to 17 residues. Germline V CDR1 and CDR2: KGHSH, LQKENI. The CDR3 reads CASSPLAPDHSNQPQHF. CDR3 DNA: TGTGCCAGCTCACCATTGGCTCCGGATCATAGCAATCAGCCCCAGCATTTT.

The gene calls are TRBV10-3 and TRBJ2-7; possible D gene TRBD1, 6 bases. This CDR3 spans 13 amino acids. Germline CDR1 ENHRY, CDR2 SYGVKD. Trimming removed 10 bases from V and 4 bases from J, with 17 bases in between. Here the CDR3 DNA reads TGTGCCACGCCGCCGGGACAATATTACGAGCAGTACTTC. Amino acids: CATPPGQYYEQYF.

The rearrangement uses TRBV10-3 and TRBJ2-2, with a weak D call TRBD2 (6 bases). Between the trimmed V and J ends, which lost 6 bases and 5 bases, there was a span of 7 bases. This CDR3 is 12 amino acids long. Germline lookup yields CDR1 ENHRY and CDR2 SYGVKD. The CDR3 reads CAIRGLTGELFF. CDR3 nucleotide sequence: TGTGCCATCAGGGGACTTACCGGGGAGCTGTTTTTT.

The chain couples TRBV9 to TRBJ2-3; 14 nucleotides align to TRBD2. The ends lost 2 bases at V and 7 bases at J; junction bases unmatched: 3. This CDR3 has 15 amino acids. Germline V lookup: CDR1 SGDLS, CDR2 YYNGEE. The CDR3 nucleotides are TGTGCCAGCAGCGTCGGGACTAGCGGGGGTTATACGCAGTATTTT. Its protein is CASSVGTSGGYTQYF.

The rearrangement uses TRBV6-6 and TRBJ2-5; 7 positions match TRBD2. V shed 5 bases, J shed 4 bases, and the junction held 13 bases outside the gene matches. CDR1 and CDR2 from the germline V gene are MNHNY and SVGAGI (reference sequence). This CDR3 comprises 16 residues. CDR3 amino acids: CASSPDRLASSETQYF. For the CDR3, the DNA is TGTGCCAGCAGTCCCGACCGACTAGCCAGTTCAGAGACCCAGTACTTC.

The chain links TRBV7-2 to TRBJ2-3; a possible D gene is TRBD2 (5 bases). Germline CDR1 SGHTA, CDR2 FQGNSA. V dropped 5 bases and J dropped 5 bases, with 17 bases sitting between them. The CDR3 has 15 residues. CDR3 in amino acids: CASSPGQTGRDTQYF. CDR3 DNA: TGTGCCAGCAGCCCGGGCCAGACTGGGAGAGATACGCAGTATTTT.

The genes are TRBV6-5 and TRBJ1-1, with D perhaps TRBD1 (5 bases). The V gene lost 7 bases and the J gene lost 4 bases, with 16 bases spanning the gap. CDR3 size: 14 residues. Germline CDR1 reads MNHEY; CDR2 reads SVGAGI. The CDR3 region is CASTRGVGGTEAFF. As DNA, the CDR3 is TGTGCCAGCACCCGGGGCGTGGGAGGCACTGAAGCTTTCTTT.

The chain has TRBV5-1 and TRBJ1-2; 8 nucleotides align to TRBD1. V was pared by 4 bases and J by 0 bases, with 8 bases of the junction left unmatched. The CDR3 sequence is 16 residues long. The germline CDR1 and CDR2 sequences are SGHRS and YFSETQ. CDR3 coding DNA: TGCGCCAGCAGCCGTACACCGGGACAGGCTAACTATGGCTACACCTTC. As protein: CASSRTPGQANYGYTF.

J is TRBJ1-6 and V is TRBV5-1; 9 bases are a match to TRBD1. Germline lookup yields CDR1 SGHRS and CDR2 YFSETQ. This CDR3 comprises 15 residues. The trim removed 0 bases at V and 10 bases at J, leaving 5 bases unmatched. The CDR3 is CASSLGGQGGSPLHF. DNA of the CDR3: TGCGCCAGCAGCTTGGGGGGACAGGGTGGCTCACCCCTCCACTTT.

The rearrangement uses TRBV7-2 and TRBJ1-2; 11 positions match TRBD1. The germline CDR1 and CDR2 sequences are SGHTA and FQGNSA. The junction had 5 bases not matched to a gene; V was cut back by 0 bases and J by 8 bases. The CDR3 extends over 15 amino acids. Here the CDR3 reads CASSLARTGGRGYTF. For the CDR3, the DNA is TGTGCCAGCAGCTTAGCGCGGACAGGGGGCCGCGGCTACACCTTC.

The chain has TRBV6-1 and TRBJ2-1; 7 nucleotides match TRBD2. After removal of 6 bases from V and 4 bases from J, the junction contained 9 bases not matched to a gene. Germline values: CDR1 MNHNS, CDR2 SASEGT. The CDR3 covers 15 residues. The CDR3 sequence is CASRKEEGGYNEQFF. The CDR3 DNA sequence: TGTGCCAGCAGGAAGGAGGAGGGAGGGTACAATGAGCAGTTCTTC.

This clone was recorded only once. The rearrangement links TRBV27 to TRBJ1-6; possibly TRBD1 for D (5 bases). The CDR3 totals 15 residues. V was clipped by 2 bases and J by 7 bases, with 12 bases between them. The germline CDR1 and CDR2 sequences are MNHEY and SMNVEV (reference sequence). This CDR3 is CASSLPPGRNSPLHF. The CDR3 region has the DNA TGTGCCAGCAGTTTACCTCCAGGGAGGAATTCACCCCTCCACTTT.

The CDR3 sequence is CASGSGGRYNEQFF. CDR3 DNA sequence: TGTGCCAGCGGATCCGGGGGGCGGTACAATGAGCAGTTCTTC. The chain carries TRBV9 and TRBJ2-1, with D tentatively TRBD2 (7 bases). This CDR3 contains 14 residues. In germline, CDR1 is SGDLS, CDR2 YYNGEE. V was cut by 7 bases and J by 4 bases, with 15 bases left in between.

In this sample, this clone turned up once. V is TRBV25-1 and J is TRBJ2-3; D call uncertain. The CDR3 is 14 residues long. V lost 2 bases and J lost 4, with 10 bases in between. The germline gives CDR1 MGHDK, CDR2 SYGVNS. CDR3 nucleotide sequence: TGTGCCAGCAGTGAACCTAGAGGCCCAGATACGCAGTATTTT. Protein sequence: CASSEPRGPDTQYF.